This TCR beta chain is from a study of T cells in Graves' hyperthyroidism and ophthalmopathy. This CDR3 region has 12 residues. Germline CDR1 reads KGHDR; CDR2 reads SFDVKD. V lost 4 bases, J lost 2 bases, and 5 bases lay in between. Not enrolled were patients with uncontrolled infection, other autoimmune disease, pregnancy or lactation. Researchers took RNA transcripts and amplified the TCR beta CDR3 regions from them. Carried out on the TCR CDR3, a first-round RT-PCR used the HTBI primer set. TCRdb re-analysed the multiplex PCR reads in MiXCR, keeping a single row per CDR3 protein. The sample holds hundreds of thousands of distinct CDR3 sequences; roughly 45% are singletons and the top ten take less than 9.5%. The sample holds many counts of this clonotype.

The sequence was collected from an adult man with Graves' disease, either hyperthyroidism or ophthalmopathy (not recorded which). The chain recombines TRBV24-1 with TRBJ2-7; no clear D. Sample: peripheral blood or thyroid tissue (not recorded which). Here the CDR3 reads CATSDQAYEQYF. The CDR3 DNA reads as TGTGCCACCAGTGACCAAGCCTACGAGCAGTACTTC.